The rows below give T cell receptor beta chains drawn from one sample of a study of cytomegalovirus exposure and HLA in healthy donors. TCRdb's table, derived via immunoSEQ multiplex PCR, lists solely in-frame clones and lacks some. The specimen's table records 70,000 to 90,000 clones. The sequenced material came from PBMCs. These receptor sequences come from a man younger than 30 in good health and CMV-seropositive. The CDR3 runs from the conserved cysteine through the conserved F or W. A D gene is named only where the DNA matches it firmly.

TRBV7-9,.,TRBJ1-1,CASSLARQGTEAFF,TGTGCCAGCAGCTTAGCGCGGCAGGGAACTGAAGCTTTCTTT
TRBV19,.,TRBJ1-3,CASSMGESSGNTIYF,TGTGCCAGTAGTATGGGAGAGAGCTCTGGAAACACCATATATTTT
TRBV18,.,TRBJ1-1,CASSPLIYGNTEAFF,TGTGCCAGCTCACCATTAATTTACGGGAACACTGAAGCTTTCTTT
TRBV6-1,.,TRBJ2-7,CASSEIVVGLQGYEQYF,TGTGCCAGCAGTGAAATCGTCGTAGGGTTACAGGGTTACGAGCAGTACTTC
TRBV6-6,.,TRBJ1-4,CASSKIQANEKLFF,TGTGCCAGCAGTAAGATACAGGCTAATGAAAAACTGTTTTTT
TRBV6-5,.,TRBJ1-1,CASSRGKNTEAFF,TGTGCCAGCAGTCGGGGGAAGAACACTGAAGCTTTCTTT
TRBV5-1,.,TRBJ2-7,CASSLGDGSSYEQYF,TGCGCCAGCAGCTTGGGGGACGGGAGCTCCTACGAGCAGTACTTC
TRBV6-5,.,TRBJ1-2,CASSYAGTSGGYGYTF,TGTGCCAGCAGTTACGCCGGGACGTCCGGAGGGTATGGCTACACCTTC
TRBV18,TRBD1,TRBJ1-5,CASSPPGGGGQPQHF,TGTGCCAGCTCACCACCCGGAGGGGGCGGCCAGCCCCAGCATTTT
TRBV7-2,.,TRBJ2-7,CASSSDGGGREQYF,TGTGCCAGCAGCTCGGACGGCGGTGGGAGAGAGCAGTACTTC
TRBV7-9,.,TRBJ1-4,CASSYRATNEKLFF,TGTGCCAGCAGCTACAGGGCCACTAATGAAAAACTGTTTTTT
TRBV6-1,TRBD1,TRBJ2-2,CASSEIGGYTGELFF,TGTGCCAGCAGTGAAATAGGGGGCTACACCGGGGAGCTGTTTTTT
TRBV6-6,.,TRBJ1-1,CASSYSGRAANTEAFF,TGTGCCAGCAGTTACTCCGGCAGGGCGGCGAACACTGAAGCTTTCTTT
TRBV7-2,TRBD1,TRBJ2-2,CASRTRTGMNTGELFF,TGTGCCAGCAGGACCCGGACAGGGATGAACACCGGGGAGCTGTTTTTT
TRBV7-9,.,TRBJ1-5,CASSLDSYSNQPQHF,TGTGCCAGCAGCTTAGACAGCTATAGCAATCAGCCCCAGCATTTT
TRBV4-2,TRBD2,TRBJ2-1,CASSQDRAGGRRNEQFF,TGTGCCAGCAGCCAAGATCGAGCGGGGGGGCGAAGGAATGAGCAGTTCTTC
TRBV6-1,TRBD1,TRBJ2-1,CASSGTGGYNEQFF,TGTGCCAGCAGTGGGACAGGTGGCTACAATGAGCAGTTCTTC
TRBV6-1,.,TRBJ2-3,CASSEEQGGDTQYF,TGTGCCAGCAGTGAAGAACAGGGGGGGGATACGCAGTATTTT
TRBV12-5,TRBD2,TRBJ2-7,CATYGTSDSYEQYF,TGTGCTACATACGGGACTAGCGACTCCTACGAGCAGTACTTC
TRBV19,TRBD1,TRBJ2-7,CASSLGTDDYEQYF,TGTGCCAGTAGTTTAGGGACAGACGACTACGAGCAGTACTTC
TRBV2,TRBD2,TRBJ2-7,CASRVLSGSASYEQYF,TGTGCCAGCAGAGTCCTTAGCGGGTCAGCTTCCTACGAGCAGTACTTC